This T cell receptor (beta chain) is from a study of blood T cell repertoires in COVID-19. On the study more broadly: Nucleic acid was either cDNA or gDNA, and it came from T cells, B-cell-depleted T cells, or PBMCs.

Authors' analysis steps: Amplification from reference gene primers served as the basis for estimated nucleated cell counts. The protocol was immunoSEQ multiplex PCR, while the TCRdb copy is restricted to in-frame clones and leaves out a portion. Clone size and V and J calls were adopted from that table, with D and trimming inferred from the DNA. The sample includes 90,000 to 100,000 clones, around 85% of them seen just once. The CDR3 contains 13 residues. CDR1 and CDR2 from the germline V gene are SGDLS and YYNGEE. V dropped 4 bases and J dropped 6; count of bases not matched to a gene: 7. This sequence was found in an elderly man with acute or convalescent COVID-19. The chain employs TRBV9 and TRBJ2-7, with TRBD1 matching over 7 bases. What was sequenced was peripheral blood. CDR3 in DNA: TGTGCCAGCAGCTTATCACAGGGGCGCGAGCAGTACTTC. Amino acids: CASSLSQGREQYF.